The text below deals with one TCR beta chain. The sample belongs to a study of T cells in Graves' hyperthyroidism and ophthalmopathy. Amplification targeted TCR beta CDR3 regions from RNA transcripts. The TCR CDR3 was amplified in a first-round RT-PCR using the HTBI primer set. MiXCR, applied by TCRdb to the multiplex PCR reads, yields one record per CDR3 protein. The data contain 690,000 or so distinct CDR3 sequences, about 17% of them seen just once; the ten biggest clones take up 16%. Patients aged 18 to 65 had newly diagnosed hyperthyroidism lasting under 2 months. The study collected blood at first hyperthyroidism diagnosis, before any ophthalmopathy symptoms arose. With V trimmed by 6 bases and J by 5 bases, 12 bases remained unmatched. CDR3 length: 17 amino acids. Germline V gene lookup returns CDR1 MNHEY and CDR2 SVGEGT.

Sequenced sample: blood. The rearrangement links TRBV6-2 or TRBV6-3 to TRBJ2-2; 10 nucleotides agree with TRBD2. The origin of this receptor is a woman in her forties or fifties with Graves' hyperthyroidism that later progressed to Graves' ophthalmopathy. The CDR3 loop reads CASSKPSGGAVTGELFF. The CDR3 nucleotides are TGTGCCAGCAGCAAACCCAGCGGGGGGGCCGTTACCGGGGAGCTGTTTTTT.